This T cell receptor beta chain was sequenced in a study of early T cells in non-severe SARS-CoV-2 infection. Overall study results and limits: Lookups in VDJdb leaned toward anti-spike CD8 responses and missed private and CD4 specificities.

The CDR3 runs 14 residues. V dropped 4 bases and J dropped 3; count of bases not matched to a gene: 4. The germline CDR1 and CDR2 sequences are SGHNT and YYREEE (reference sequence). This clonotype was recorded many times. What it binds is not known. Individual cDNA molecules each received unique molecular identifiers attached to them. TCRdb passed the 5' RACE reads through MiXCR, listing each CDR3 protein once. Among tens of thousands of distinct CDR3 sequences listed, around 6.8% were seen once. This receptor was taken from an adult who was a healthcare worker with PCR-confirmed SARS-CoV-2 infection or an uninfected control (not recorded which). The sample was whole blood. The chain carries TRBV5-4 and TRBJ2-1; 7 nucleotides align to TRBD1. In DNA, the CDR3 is TGTGCCAGCAGCCCAAGGACAGGCTACAATGAGCAGTTCTTC. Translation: CASSPRTGYNEQFF.